This TCR beta chain was identified during a study of blood T cells in healthy people across ages. Whole-study results and caveats: Researchers said unsorted PBMCs prevented a conclusive naive versus antigen-experienced comparison. There was a strong correlation between TCR beta diversity and naive T cell percentage.

This clonotype has just a few counts. The antigen is unknown. Each donor supplied roughly 10 milliliters of peripheral blood. A second PCR of roughly 7 to 11 cycles used a sample-barcoded 5' primer and a J-beta primer mix. TCRdb itself ran the 5' RACE reads through MiXCR, one entry per CDR3 protein. The sample carries around 900,000 distinct CDR3 sequences, roughly half recorded once. This CDR3 is 17 amino acids long. Germline V gene lookup returns CDR1 SQVTM and CDR2 ANQGSEA. The ends lost 6 bases at V and 4 bases at J; junction bases unmatched: 12. The gene calls are TRBV29-1 and TRBJ2-2, with 12 bases matching TRBD2. The TCR originated in a woman aged 55-69 years in good health. Sequencing used blood. The CDR3 nucleotides are TGCAGCGTCTCCCTAGCGGGAGGGCCTCTTGGCACCGGGGAGCTGTTTTTT. Translated, it gives CSVSLAGGPLGTGELFF.